This passage covers 28 T cell receptor beta chains from one sample sequenced in a study of control samples from healthy donors and cancer patients. Measured with immunoSEQ multiplex PCR; TCRdb has only the in-frame clones, and not every one. The table lists about 140,000 clones, approximately 94% of them singletons. The sequencing sample was made of blood. The receptors here all came from a man aged 35-49 years in good health.

The V gene is TRBV3-1 (or the pseudogene TRBV3-2), the J gene TRBJ1-1; 7 bases align to TRBD1. The germline V gene encodes CDR1 LGHDT and CDR2 YNNKEL (reference sequence). The V segment lost 2 bases and the J segment 5 bases; nucleotides outside the gene matches: 8. The CDR3 is 15 residues long. Here the CDR3 DNA reads TGTGCCAGCAGCCAAATTAGGGGGCGCCTGACTGAAGCTTTCTTT. Residues: CASSQIRGRLTEAFF.

The table lists this clone with a count of one. The same CDR3 is also encoded by other DNA sequences in this sample. The chain recombines TRBV19 with TRBJ2-5; no clear D. The CDR3 contains 12 residues. CDR1 is LNHDA, CDR2 SQIVND, per germline (reference sequence). The V end was cut by 2 bases, the J end by 2 bases, with 3 bases between. CDR3 sequence reads: CASSINQETQYF. The CDR3 DNA is TGTGCCAGTAGTATAAATCAAGAGACCCAGTACTTC. The variable domain in full, with the rest retrieved from reference TRBV19 and TRBJ2-5, is DGGITQSPKYLFRKEGQNVTLSCEQNLNHDAMYWYRQDPGQGLRLIYYSQIVNDFQKGDIAEGYSVSREKKESFPLTVTSAQKNPTAFYLCASSINQETQYFGPGTRLLVL.

The J gene is TRBJ1-2, the V gene TRBV19; D unresolved. V gave up 3 bases and J gave up 4 bases, with 15 bases separating them. Looked up from germline, CDR1 is LNHDA and CDR2 is SQIVND (reference sequence). The CDR3 spans 15 residues. CDR3 sequence reads: CASSINNPGVYGYTF. The CDR3 bases are TGTGCCAGTAGTATCAACAACCCGGGCGTCTATGGCTACACCTTC.

In its sample, this clone was seen once. Here the CDR3 reads CASSKAGTGVQETQYF. CDR3 DNA: TGTGCCAGCAGCAAAGCGGGAACAGGGGTTCAAGAGACCCAGTACTTC. This chain joins TRBV21-1 and TRBJ2-5; the table's D call of TRBD1 was not tested on the DNA. TRBV21-1 is given as a pseudogene. The length of the CDR3 is 16 residues.

The chain employs TRBV6-4 and TRBJ1-6, with D uncertain. The ends were cut back, 6 bases at V and 2 bases at J, with 5 bases in the middle. Germline V gene data show CDR1 as MRHNA and CDR2 as SNTAGT. The CDR3 extends over 13 amino acids. CDR3 protein: CASRATYNSPLHF. The DNA for the CDR3 is TGTGCCAGCAGAGCGACCTATAATTCACCCCTCCACTTT.

This chain links TRBV28 with TRBJ2-6; D is unclear. The CDR3 loop spans 15 amino acids. Trimming took off 3 bases at V and 0 bases at J, with 6 bases between the two ends. Germline-derived CDR1 and CDR2 are MDHEN and SYDVKM. The DNA for the CDR3 is TGTGCCAGCAGTTTTGTAAGCTCTGGGGCCAACGTCCTGACTTTC. This translates into CASSFVSSGANVLTF.

The rearrangement joins TRBV28 to TRBJ2-1, with TRBD1 matching 7 bases. J was trimmed by 4 bases and V by 6 bases; bases with no gene match: 9. The CDR3 has 15 amino acids. The V gene's germline CDR1 is MDHEN and CDR2 SYDVKM. The CDR3 DNA reads TGTGCCAGCAGCCAAGGGACAGAACAATACAATGAGCAGTTCTTC. Translation gives CASSQGTEQYNEQFF.

The rearrangement joins TRBV29-1 to TRBJ2-3; D uncertain. Trimming left V 4 bases short and J 1 base short, with 15 bases between. Germline CDR1 SQVTM, CDR2 ANQGSEA. The CDR3 runs to 15 residues. The CDR3 loop reads CSVVTSRQGTDTQYF. The CDR3 region has the DNA TGCAGCGTTGTAACCAGCAGGCAGGGCACAGATACGCAGTATTTT.

V and J are TRBV7-9 and TRBJ2-4, with D possibly TRBD2 on 5 matching bases. Between the trimmed V and J ends, which lost 5 bases and 1 base, there was a span of 9 bases. The CDR3 has 14 residues. Germline V gene data show CDR1 as SEHNR and CDR2 as FQNEAQ (reference sequence). CDR3 DNA sequence: TGTGCCAGCAGCCCCCGGGGTGCCAAAAACATTCAGTACTTC. Translation: CASSPRGAKNIQYF. Full variable domain (outside the CDR3, taken from reference TRBV7-9 and TRBJ2-4): DTGVSQNPRHKITKRGQNVTFRCDPISEHNRLYWYRQTLGQGPEFLTYFQNEAQLEKSRLLSDRFSAERPKGSFSTLEIQRTEQGDSAMYLCASSPRGAKNIQYFGAGTRLSVL.

The V gene is TRBV5-4, the J gene TRBJ2-1; D tentatively reads TRBD1 or TRBD2 (6 bases each). Germline-derived CDR1 and CDR2 are SGHNT and YYREEE (reference sequence). Trimming cost V 1 base and J 3 bases, with 14 bases left between them. This CDR3 spans 16 amino acids. The CDR3 sequence is CASSLNPGGNYNEQFF. The CDR3 DNA reads as TGTGCCAGCAGCTTGAATCCCGGGGGCAACTACAATGAGCAGTTCTTC.

V usage is TRBV30 and J usage is TRBJ2-2; 10 bases line up with TRBD2. This CDR3 region has 15 residues. V dropped 5 bases and J dropped 3; count of bases not matched to a gene: 6. Germline V lookup: CDR1 GTSNPN, CDR2 SVGIG (reference sequence). CDR3 sequence: CAWYLGLADTGELFF. DNA of the CDR3: TGTGCCTGGTATCTTGGACTAGCGGACACCGGGGAGCTGTTTTTT.

The chain has TRBV24-1 and TRBJ2-5, with 8 bases lining up with TRBD1. Germline V gives CDR1 KGHDR, CDR2 SFDVKD. The CDR3 extends over 15 amino acids. V trimming: 5 bases; J trimming: 4 bases; junction bases outside the gene matches: 8. CDR3 region: CATSGVQGGAETQYF. Written as DNA, the CDR3 is TGTGCCACCAGTGGGGTACAGGGGGGAGCAGAGACCCAGTACTTC.

With respect to this clone: The sample contains more than one DNA sequence encoding this CDR3. The J gene is TRBJ1-3, the V gene TRBV11-3, with no clear D. The length of the CDR3 is 13 residues. Germline values: CDR1 SGHNT, CDR2 YENEEA. Trimming stripped 5 bases from V and 0 bases from J, with 5 bases between. The CDR3 reads CASSLNSGNTIYF. CDR3 DNA sequence: TGTGCCAGCAGCCTGAACTCTGGAAACACCATATATTTT.

The chain has TRBV6-4 and TRBJ2-1, with D tentatively TRBD1 (5 bases). V gave up 4 bases and J gave up 5 bases, with 15 bases separating them. This CDR3 region has 15 residues. Germline loops: CDR1 MRHNA, CDR2 SNTAGT. CDR3 in amino acids: CASSVRAGPNNEQFF. The CDR3 DNA reads as TGTGCCAGCAGTGTCCGGGCAGGGCCCAACAATGAGCAGTTCTTC.

The rearrangement uses TRBV5-6 and TRBJ1-2; tentatively, D is TRBD1 (5 bases). There are 14 residues in the CDR3. Trimming shortened V by 3 bases and J by 6 bases, and 15 bases separated the two germline ends. Germline assignment: CDR1 SGHDT and CDR2 YYEEEE. CDR3 bases: TGTGCCAGCAGCTGGGTGGGACGTACGGATGGCTACACCTTC. It is translated as CASSWVGRTDGYTF.

In its sample, this clone was seen once. The rearrangement uses TRBV11-2 and TRBJ1-3; 9 nucleotides agree with TRBD1. The CDR3 is 19 amino acids. V lost 5 bases, J lost 0 bases, and 14 bases stayed unmatched. Looked up from germline, CDR1 is SGHAT and CDR2 is FQNNGV. CDR3 region: CASSQPRGQGTNSGNTIYF. DNA for the CDR3: TGTGCCAGCAGCCAGCCTCGGGGACAGGGCACTAACTCTGGAAACACCATATATTTT. The variable domain in full, completed from reference TRBV11-2 and TRBJ1-3, reads EAGVAQSPRYKIIEKRQSVAFWCNPISGHATLYWYQQILGQGPKLLIQFQNNGVVDDSQLPKDRFSAERLKGVDSTLKIQPAKLEDSAVYLCASSQPRGQGTNSGNTIYFGEGSWLTVV.

This clone was recorded once. The chain recombines TRBV14 with TRBJ1-4; 9 bases agree with TRBD1. Germline values: CDR1 SGHDN, CDR2 FVKESK. The ends lost 1 base at V and 8 bases at J; junction bases unmatched: 11. The CDR3 is 17 amino acids. CDR3 nucleotides: TGTGCCAGCAGCCAAGCAACATGGGACAGGGCAGGAGAAAAACTGTTTTTT. Translating it yields CASSQATWDRAGEKLFF.

This rearrangement joins TRBV18 to TRBJ2-3; D uncertain. The germline V gene encodes CDR1 KGHSH and CDR2 LQKENI. The CDR3 is 14 residues long. Trimming took off 3 bases at V and 1 base at J, with 8 bases between the two ends. CDR3 loop: CASSPNSRTDTQYF. CDR3 nucleotide sequence: TGTGCCAGCTCACCGAACTCCCGCACAGATACGCAGTATTTT.

The chain uses TRBV12-3 or TRBV12-4 and TRBJ1-2, with D unresolved. The CDR3 consists of 12 residues. Trimming left V 3 bases short and J 6 bases short, with 8 bases between. The CDR3 sequence: CASSFRVHGYTF. The CDR3 region has the DNA TGTGCCAGCAGTTTTAGGGTCCATGGCTACACCTTC.

This chain links TRBV9 with TRBJ2-1, with 8 positions matching TRBD2. The CDR3 loop spans 15 amino acids. V lost 0 bases to trimming and J lost 8 bases; unmatched junction nucleotides: 7. The germline CDR1 and CDR2 sequences are SGDLS and YYNGEE. In nucleotides, the CDR3 is TGTGCCAGCAGCGTAGTGTCGGGGGGGCCCGATGAGCAGTTCTTC. Translated: CASSVVSGGPDEQFF.

The V call is TRBV12-5, the J call TRBJ1-6; D unclear. CDR3 length equals 12 residues. Germline V lookup: CDR1 LGHNT, CDR2 FRNRAP. V lost 8 bases and J 9 bases, leaving 11 bases between the germline ends. This CDR3 reads CASSPGGSPLHF. The CDR3 DNA is TGTGCTAGTAGCCCAGGTGGTTCACCCCTCCACTTT.

J is TRBJ1-1 and V is TRBV18; no firm D call. Germline-derived CDR1 and CDR2 are KGHSH and LQKENI. CDR3 size: 14 residues. The V gene lost 3 bases and the J gene lost 0 bases, with 8 bases spanning the gap. The CDR3 nucleotides are TGTGCCAGCTCACCCGAGCAGATGAACACTGAAGCTTTCTTT. It translates to CASSPEQMNTEAFF.

The V call is TRBV6-1, the J call TRBJ1-1, with 9 bases matching TRBD1. Per the germline V gene, CDR1 is MNHNS and CDR2 is SASEGT. V lost 6 bases and J lost 1; bases outside the gene matches: 18. The length of the CDR3 is 19 residues. The CDR3 reads CASSELKGQGSFKNTEAFF. For the CDR3, the DNA is TGTGCCAGCAGCGAACTAAAAGGACAGGGGAGTTTTAAGAACACTGAAGCTTTCTTT.

The chain has TRBV24-1 and TRBJ2-5, with TRBD2 matching over 11 bases. CDR1 is KGHDR and CDR2 is SFDVKD in the germline V gene. CDR3 size: 14 residues. After removal of 5 bases from V and 5 bases from J, the junction contained 3 bases not matched to a gene. CDR3 sequence: CATSVAGGPETQYF. The CDR3 region has the DNA TGTGCCACCAGTGTAGCGGGGGGGCCGGAGACCCAGTACTTC.

J is TRBJ2-3 and V is TRBV5-1, with 10 bases lining up with TRBD1. V shed 4 bases and J 4 bases; nucleotides not matched to a gene: 6. The CDR3 covers 15 residues. Germline V lookup: CDR1 SGHRS, CDR2 YFSETQ. In nucleotides, the CDR3 is TGCGCCAGCAGCACCGGGACAGGGGTCGCAGATACGCAGTATTTT. Amino acids: CASSTGTGVADTQYF.

The chain combines TRBV27 with TRBJ1-1; D is ambiguous. Germline V gene data show CDR1 as MNHEY and CDR2 as SMNVEV (reference sequence). This CDR3 is built from 12 residues. Deletions cut 5 bases from V and 8 bases from J, with 12 bases between. The CDR3 bases are TGTGCCAGCAGTCCCCTAAAGGAGGAAGCTTTCTTT. Its protein is CASSPLKEEAFF.

The gene calls are TRBV28 and TRBJ2-1; a weak D match, TRBD2 (7 bases). The CDR3 contains 15 residues. Germline values: CDR1 MDHEN, CDR2 SYDVKM. Trimming pared 7 bases from V and 7 bases from J, leaving 20 bases between. The CDR3 reads CASTPWGGARNEQFF. For the CDR3, the DNA is TGTGCCAGCACCCCATGGGGGGGGGCAAGGAATGAGCAGTTCTTC.

The rearrangement uses TRBV4-1 and TRBJ1-5; D unresolved. Germline-derived CDR1 and CDR2 are MGHRA and YSYEKL. With 0 bases removed from V and 6 bases from J, the gap between germline ends came to 6 bases. This CDR3 comprises 13 residues. The CDR3 region has the DNA TGCGCCAGCAGCCAAGAAGGGCGTCAGCCCCAGCATTTT. It is translated as CASSQEGRQPQHF.